This T cell receptor (beta chain) was recovered during a study of blood T cell repertoires in COVID-19 (dated by TCRdb to about 2020). Broadly, across the study: Collaborator samples came from the United States, Italy and Spain and covered acute and convalescent phases of COVID-19. The samples were drawn from the first 160 participants of the ongoing ImmuneRACE study and from over 950 subjects provided by 6 global collaborators. The repertoires were made available in a free public database intended to serve as a resource for research on the immune response to SARS-CoV-2. The material from the prospective study consisted of cDNA or gDNA derived from T cells, B-cell-depleted T cells, or PBMCs. Nearly every sample came with metadata listing a de-identified subject ID, COVID-19 status, age in years and sex. Where available, HLA class I and class II types were taken from metadata supplied by the sample provider and were not determined by assay-based typing. Deeply sampled blood TCRbeta repertoires from subjects exposed to, actively infected with, or recovered from COVID-19 were included in the dataset.

The investigation overall reported the following: Clinical and demographic metadata were provided uncurated, with the amount varying by source and participant.

TCRbeta CDR3 regions were amplified from genomic DNA by means of the immunoSEQ Assay, a bias-controlled multiplex PCR. Turning to the authors' computational methods: The number of nucleated cells in each sample was estimated from the amplification of reference gene primers within the assay. To quantify the absolute abundance of each unique TCRbeta CDR3 rearrangement, sequence reads were collapsed and filtered. For each sample, productive Simpson clonality was calculated by taking the square root of Simpson's diversity index across productive rearrangements. TCRdb stores this immuneACCESS table with in-frame sequences only. Part of the clones is absent; in the studies checked, under half of the shortfall reflects unresolved V genes, and no reason is known for the rest. Clone size and V and J calls were adopted from that table, with D and trimming inferred from the DNA. The sample yields about 190,000 clones; approximately 80% were counted once. The ten largest clones add up to about 13% of the sample.

Samples from volunteer blood donors who had recovered from COVID-19 were contributed by a second Seattle source. Collaborating institutions collected whole blood in K2EDTA tubes following their own protocols. For TCRbeta analysis, collaborators shipped samples as frozen whole blood, isolated PBMCs, or DNA extracted from either of those sample types. To note about this clone: Its specific antigen is unknown. Base qualities are not at hand, and no much larger clone is one base apart.

CDR1 and CDR2 are read off the germline V gene (reference sequence) as LNHDA and SQIVND. V drops 5 bases and J drops 1 base, leaving 5 bases in between. The CDR3 runs 12 amino acids, cysteine and phenylalanine included. Only the CDR3 portion is preserved as DNA: 36 bases, with reading frame beginning at the first base. The chain joins TRBV19 to TRBJ1-1; too little of a D gene remains to name it. This clonotype was obtained from a man in his fifties or sixties who had recovered from COVID-19. Input material: peripheral blood. The DNA sequence is as follows: TGTGCCAGTAGTTACGGGAACACTGAAGCTTTCTTT. Its translation is CASSYGNTEAFF.